The following is a TCR beta chain sequence with its context. Germline V gene lookup returns CDR1 SNHLY and CDR2 FYNNEI. This CDR3 contains 13 residues. V lost 4 bases and J lost 0, with 6 bases in between. Under the authors' procedure: Reference gene primer amplification in the assay estimated nucleated cell counts. TCRdb's table, derived via immunoSEQ multiplex PCR, lists solely in-frame clones and lacks some. For V, J and clone size, that table is used; D and trimming come from the DNA. The repertoire holds approximately 70,000 clones, with 82% as singletons. This sample was taken from a study of blood T cell repertoires in COVID-19.

The chain joins TRBV2 to TRBJ1-1; D gene unclear. The source of this sequence is a human donor in a cohort sampled during active COVID-19. The sample consisted of peripheral blood. The CDR3 bases are TGTGCCAGCAGTGGACAAATGAACACTGAAGCTTTCTTT. Its protein product is CASSGQMNTEAFF.